Listed below are T cell receptor beta chains from one sample, sequenced in a study of cytomegalovirus exposure and HLA in healthy donors. The protocol was immunoSEQ multiplex PCR, while the TCRdb copy is restricted to in-frame clones and leaves out a portion. Of approximately 200,000 clones listed, around three quarters are singletons. Input material: PBMCs. These receptors came from a middle-aged man in good health and CMV-seronegative. Each CDR3 is given with its conserved first and last residue. The order of the fields is CDR3 DNA, CDR3 protein, J gene, clone size, D gene, V gene. D genes are given only for firm matches. Clone size appears in some rows only: once, few, many, or a class for an expanded clone.

TGTGCCAGCATACCGGGACAGGGGGCAAGGGGGGCCAACGTCCTGACTTTC CASIPGQGARGANVLTF TRBJ2-6 - TRBD1 TRBV7-2
TGTGCCAGTAGTATAGCCCCACCGACTAGCGGGTGGGAATACGAGCAGTACTTC CASSIAPPTSGWEYEQYF TRBJ2-7 - TRBD2 TRBV19
TGTGCCAGCAGCTTAGTAGGACAGGGAAACGAGCAGTACTTC CASSLVGQGNEQYF TRBJ2-7 - TRBD1 TRBV7-2
TGCGCCAGTACAGCGGGAGGTAGCTACGAGCAGTACTTC CASTAGGSYEQYF TRBJ2-7 once TRBD2 TRBV5-1
TGTGCCAGCAGCTTAAAACCCGGGACAGGGGGGCCTGGGGCCAACGTCCTGACTTTC CASSLKPGTGGPGANVLTF TRBJ2-6 - TRBD1 TRBV9
TGCAGCGTTGAGTACGGCCTCGGGACTAGCGGGACCTACGAGCAGTACTTC CSVEYGLGTSGTYEQYF TRBJ2-7 - TRBD2 TRBV29-1
TGTGCCAGCAACCGGGACAAATTATACAATGAGCAGTTCTTC CASNRDKLYNEQFF TRBJ2-1 - - TRBV2
TGTTCCAGCAGCTTAGGCCCGGGGAACACTGAAGCTTTCTTT CSSSLGPGNTEAFF TRBJ1-1 - - TRBV7-9
TGTGCCAGCAGCTTACCCGACAGCCAAGAGACCCAGTACTTC CASSLPDSQETQYF TRBJ2-5 - - TRBV7-9
TGTGCCATCAGTGACGGGACAGCCGCTCGCAATCAGCCCCAGCATTTT CAISDGTAARNQPQHF TRBJ1-5 - TRBD1 TRBV10-3
TGTGCCAGGACGTCCGGGGATAACACCGGGGAGCTGTTTTTT CARTSGDNTGELFF TRBJ2-2 - - TRBV2
TGTGCCAGCAGCTCCCGGACTAGCGGGGGGGCGGAGACCGGGGAGCTGTTTTTT CASSSRTSGGAETGELFF TRBJ2-2 once TRBD2 TRBV7-2
TGTGCCAGCAGTTCGTACATTCAGTACTTC CASSSYIQYF TRBJ2-4 - - TRBV28
TGTGCCAGCAGATCACAGGGGGCTCCGAGCGAGCAGTACTTC CASRSQGAPSEQYF TRBJ2-7 few TRBD1 TRBV6-5
TGTGCCAGCAGCCCCATCACAGATAATTCACCCCTCCACTTT CASSPITDNSPLHF TRBJ1-6 few - TRBV13
TGCGCCAGCAGTGAGTTCCGACAGGGGGCTTCCTACAATGAGCAGTTCTTC CASSEFRQGASYNEQFF TRBJ2-1 - TRBD1 TRBV10-2
TGTGCCAGCAAAAATACCCAGGGGGCGGGCACCTTC CASKNTQGAGTF TRBJ1-2 - TRBD1 TRBV6-5
TGTGCCAGCAGCCAAGATAGGCCGGGAGGAAACAATGAGCAGTTCTTC CASSQDRPGGNNEQFF TRBJ2-1 - TRBD2 TRBV4-2
TGCGCCAGCAGCCAGGGAGGACTAGCGGGAGGTCCAGATACGCAGTATTTT CASSQGGLAGGPDTQYF TRBJ2-3 - TRBD2 TRBV4-1
TGTGCCAGTAGTGCCGGTGTCGGGAGTTACGAGCAGTACTTC CASSAGVGSYEQYF TRBJ2-7 - - TRBV19
TGTGCCAGCTCAGCGGGACAGGGCTTTCGCTACGAGCAGTACTTC CASSAGQGFRYEQYF TRBJ2-7 - TRBD1 TRBV18
TGTGCCAGCAGCTTGGGTGATAGGAGGGGTCAGCCCCAGCATTTT CASSLGDRRGQPQHF TRBJ1-5 - - TRBV5-8
TGTGCCAGCAGCCCTGGCGGGGGTCCCCTGAACACCGGGGAGCTGTTTTTT CASSPGGGPLNTGELFF TRBJ2-2 - TRBD2 TRBV7-3
TGTGCCATCAGTTCGAACAGGGGTTACGCTGAAGCTTTCTTT CAISSNRGYAEAFF TRBJ1-1 - TRBD1 TRBV10-3
TGTGCCAGCAGCCTAAAAGAGACCCAGTACTTC CASSLKETQYF TRBJ2-5 - - TRBV28
TGCGCCAGCAGCTTCGGGACAGCTAATGAAAAACTGTTTTTT CASSFGTANEKLFF TRBJ1-4 many TRBD1 TRBV5-1